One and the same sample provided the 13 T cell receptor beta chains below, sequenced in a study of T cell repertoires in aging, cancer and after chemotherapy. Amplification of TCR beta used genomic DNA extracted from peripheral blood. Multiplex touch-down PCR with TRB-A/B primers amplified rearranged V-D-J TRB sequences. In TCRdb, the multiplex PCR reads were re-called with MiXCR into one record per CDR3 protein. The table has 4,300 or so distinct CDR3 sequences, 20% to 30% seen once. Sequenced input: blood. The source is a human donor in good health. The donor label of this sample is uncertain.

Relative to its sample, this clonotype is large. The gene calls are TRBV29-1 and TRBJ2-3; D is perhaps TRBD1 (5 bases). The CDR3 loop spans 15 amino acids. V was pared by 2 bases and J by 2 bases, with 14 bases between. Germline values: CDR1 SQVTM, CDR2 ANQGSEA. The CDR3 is CSVEPGFGHTDTQYF. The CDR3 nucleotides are TGCAGCGTTGAACCAGGGTTCGGTCACACAGATACGCAGTATTTT.

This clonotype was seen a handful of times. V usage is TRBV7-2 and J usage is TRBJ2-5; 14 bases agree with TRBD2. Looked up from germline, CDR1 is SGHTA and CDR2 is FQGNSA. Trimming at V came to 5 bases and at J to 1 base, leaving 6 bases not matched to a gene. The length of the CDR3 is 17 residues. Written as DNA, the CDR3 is TGTGCCAGCAGCAGGACTAGCGGGAGGAGGGGCCAAGAGACCCAGTACTTC. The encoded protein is CASSRTSGRRGQETQYF.

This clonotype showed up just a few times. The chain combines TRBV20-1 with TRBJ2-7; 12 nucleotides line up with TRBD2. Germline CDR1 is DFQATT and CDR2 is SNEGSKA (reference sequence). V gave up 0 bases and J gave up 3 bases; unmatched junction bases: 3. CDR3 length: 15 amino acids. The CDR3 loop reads CSARDLAGGFYEQYF. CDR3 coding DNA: TGCAGTGCTAGAGATCTAGCGGGGGGGTTCTACGAGCAGTACTTC.

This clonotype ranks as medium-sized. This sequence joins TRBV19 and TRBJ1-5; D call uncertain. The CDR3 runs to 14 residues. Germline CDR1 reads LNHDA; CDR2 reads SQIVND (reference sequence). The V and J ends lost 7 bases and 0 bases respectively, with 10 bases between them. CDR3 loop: CASTFWSSNQPQHF. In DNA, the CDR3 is TGTGCCAGTACTTTCTGGTCTAGCAATCAGCCCCAGCATTTT. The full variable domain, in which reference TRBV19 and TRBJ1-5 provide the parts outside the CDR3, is DGGITQSPKYLFRKEGQNVTLSCEQNLNHDAMYWYRQDPGQGLRLIYYSQIVNDFQKGDIAEGYSVSREKKESFPLTVTSAQKNPTAFYLCASTFWSSNQPQHFGDGTRLSIL.

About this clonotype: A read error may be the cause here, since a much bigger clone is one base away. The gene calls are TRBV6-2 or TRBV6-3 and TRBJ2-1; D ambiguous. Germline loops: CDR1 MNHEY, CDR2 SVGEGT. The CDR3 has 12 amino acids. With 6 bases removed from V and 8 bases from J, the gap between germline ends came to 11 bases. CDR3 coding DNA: TGTGCCAGCAGCTCTGACCCGGATGAGCAGTTCTTC. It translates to CASSSDPDEQFF.

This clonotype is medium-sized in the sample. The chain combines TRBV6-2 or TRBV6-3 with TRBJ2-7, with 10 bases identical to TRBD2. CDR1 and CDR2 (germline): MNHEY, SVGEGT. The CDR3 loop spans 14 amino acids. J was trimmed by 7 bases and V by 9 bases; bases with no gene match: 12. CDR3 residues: CASFQAGGHGEQYF. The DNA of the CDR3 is TGTGCCAGTTTTCAAGCGGGAGGGCATGGGGAGCAGTACTTC.

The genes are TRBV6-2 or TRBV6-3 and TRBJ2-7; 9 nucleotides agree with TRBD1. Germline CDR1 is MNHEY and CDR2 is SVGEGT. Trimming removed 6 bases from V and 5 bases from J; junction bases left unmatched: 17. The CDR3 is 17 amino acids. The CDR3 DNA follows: TGTGCCAGCAGCGGTAGCTCAGTCGGACAGGGGCTCGACGAGCAGTACTTC. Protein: CASSGSSVGQGLDEQYF.

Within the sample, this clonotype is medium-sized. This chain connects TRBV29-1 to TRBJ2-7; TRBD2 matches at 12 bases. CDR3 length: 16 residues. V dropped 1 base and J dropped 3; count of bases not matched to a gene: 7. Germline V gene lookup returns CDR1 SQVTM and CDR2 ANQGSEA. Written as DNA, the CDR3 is TGCAGCGTTGAAGCATCGACTAGCGGGAGACGCTACGAGCAGTACTTC. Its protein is CSVEASTSGRRYEQYF.

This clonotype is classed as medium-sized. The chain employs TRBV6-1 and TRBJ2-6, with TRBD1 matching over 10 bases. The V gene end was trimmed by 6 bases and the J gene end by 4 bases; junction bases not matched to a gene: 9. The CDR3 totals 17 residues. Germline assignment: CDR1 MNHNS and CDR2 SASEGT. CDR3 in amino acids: CASSDPGQGKGANVLTF. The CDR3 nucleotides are TGTGCCAGCAGCGATCCGGGACAGGGGAAAGGGGCCAACGTCCTGACTTTC.

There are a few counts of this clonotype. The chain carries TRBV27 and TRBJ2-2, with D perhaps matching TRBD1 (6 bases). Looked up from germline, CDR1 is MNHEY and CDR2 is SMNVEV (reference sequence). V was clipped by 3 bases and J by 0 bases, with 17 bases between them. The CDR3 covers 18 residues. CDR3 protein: CASSFPTGHFANTGELFF. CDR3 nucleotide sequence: TGTGCCAGCAGTTTTCCCACGGGACACTTCGCGAACACCGGGGAGCTGTTTTTT.

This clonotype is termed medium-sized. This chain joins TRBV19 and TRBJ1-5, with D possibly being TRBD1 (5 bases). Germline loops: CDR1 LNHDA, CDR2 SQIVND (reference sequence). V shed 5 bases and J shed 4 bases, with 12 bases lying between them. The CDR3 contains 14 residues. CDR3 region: CASSEDIRNQPQHF. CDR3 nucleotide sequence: TGTGCCAGTAGTGAGGACATTAGGAATCAGCCCCAGCATTTT.

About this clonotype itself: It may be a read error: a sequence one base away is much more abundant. CDR3 protein: CASSEGLTSTDTQYF. CDR3 DNA sequence: TGTGCCAGCAGTGAGGGGCTAACTAGCACAGATACGCAGTATTTT. The chain has TRBV6-4 and TRBJ2-3, with D perhaps TRBD1 (5 bases). The CDR3 contains 15 residues. CDR1 and CDR2 (germline): MRHNA, SNTAGT. The V and J ends lost 3 bases and 0 bases respectively, with 10 bases between them.

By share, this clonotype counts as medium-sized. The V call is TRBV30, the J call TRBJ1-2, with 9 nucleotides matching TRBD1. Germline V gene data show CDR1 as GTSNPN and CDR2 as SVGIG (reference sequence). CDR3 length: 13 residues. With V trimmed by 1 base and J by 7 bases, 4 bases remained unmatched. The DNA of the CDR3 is TGTGCCTGGAGTGACAGGGGGCCGGGTGGCTACACCTTC. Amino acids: CAWSDRGPGGYTF.